One and the same sample provided the 30 T cell receptor beta chains below, sequenced in a study of blood T cell repertoires in COVID-19. The data were produced by immunoSEQ multiplex PCR, yet TCRdb's version contains in-frame clones alone and is incomplete. The table records 180,000 or so clones, roughly 79% of them present only once. The sequenced sample consisted of peripheral blood. All receptors come from a woman aged 40 to 49 with COVID-19, enrolled during active disease.

This chain connects TRBV28 to TRBJ2-7; 7 positions agree with TRBD2. Germline V gene data show CDR1 as MDHEN and CDR2 as SYDVKM. Germline trimming cut 2 bases from V and 5 bases from J; bases unmatched to any gene: 6. CDR3 length: 14 residues. This CDR3 is CASSLASGTNEQYF. CDR3 coding DNA: TGTGCCAGCAGTTTAGCCAGCGGGACTAACGAGCAGTACTTC.

CDR3 coding DNA: TGCGCCAGCAGCTTGGACGTTAGAGTCAATGAGCAGTTCTTC. It encodes CASSLDVRVNEQFF. This rearrangement joins TRBV5-1 to TRBJ2-1; D is unclear. The CDR3 has 14 residues. Germline lookup yields CDR1 SGHRS and CDR2 YFSETQ. The V gene lost 0 bases and the J gene lost 6 bases, with 10 bases spanning the gap.

This sequence joins TRBV4-1 and TRBJ2-5; D not certain. The V end was cut by 0 bases, the J end by 3 bases, with 8 bases between. Germline CDR1 is MGHRA and CDR2 is YSYEKL. The CDR3 runs to 14 residues. The CDR3 sequence: CASSQDWAEETQYF. The CDR3 DNA is TGCGCCAGCAGCCAAGATTGGGCAGAAGAGACCCAGTACTTC.

Only one count was recorded for this clone. V and J are TRBV7-2 and TRBJ2-1; 7 bases agree with TRBD2. Germline V CDR1 and CDR2: SGHTA, FQGNSA. This CDR3 has 15 amino acids. Trimming removed 6 bases from V and 0 bases from J; junction bases left unmatched: 5. For the CDR3, the DNA is TGTGCCAGCAGTCAGCTAGCGGTCTCCTACAATGAGCAGTTCTTC. It specifies CASSQLAVSYNEQFF.

CDR3 bases: TGCGCCAGCAGCCCCCCCGGGACTAGCGGGAAGAATGAGCAGTTCTTC. Translated: CASSPPGTSGKNEQFF. V is TRBV10-1 and J is TRBJ2-1; 13 nucleotides match TRBD2. The CDR3 length is 16 residues. Germline V gives CDR1 WNHNN, CDR2 SYGVQD (reference sequence). V lost 6 bases to trimming and J lost 7 bases; unmatched junction nucleotides: 9.

The J gene is TRBJ1-2, the V gene TRBV13; 8 nucleotides agree with TRBD1. This CDR3 region has 14 residues. V lost 5 bases to trimming and J lost 5 bases; unmatched junction nucleotides: 7. Germline-derived CDR1 and CDR2 are PRHDT and FYEKMQ (reference sequence). CDR3 amino acids: CASSPGQVDYGYTF. The CDR3 DNA is TGTGCCAGCAGCCCGGGACAGGTTGATTATGGCTACACCTTC.

The chain uses TRBV30 and TRBJ1-6; 7 nucleotides align to TRBD1. CDR3 length equals 13 residues. Per germline, CDR1 GTSNPN and CDR2 SVGIG (reference sequence). Trimming removed 4 bases from V and 9 bases from J; junction bases left unmatched: 6. The CDR3 reads CAWKGQVTSPLHF. DNA for the CDR3: TGTGCCTGGAAAGGACAGGTGACTTCACCCCTCCACTTT. The whole variable domain, filled in from reference TRBV30 and TRBJ1-6, reads SQTIHQWPATLVQPVGSPLSLECTVEGTSNPNLYWYRQAAGRGLQLLFYSVGIGQISSEVPQNLSASRPQDRQFILSSKKLLLSDSGFYLCAWKGQVTSPLHFGNGTRLTVT.

The rearrangement uses TRBV9 and TRBJ2-1; TRBD1 aligns across 7 bases. CDR3 length equals 16 residues. Germline CDR1 reads SGDLS; CDR2 reads YYNGEE. V was clipped by 2 bases and J by 3 bases; unmatched bases: 8. The CDR3 coding sequence is TGTGCCAGCAGCGTCTCACCGGGACAGATCTACAATGAGCAGTTCTTC. Residues: CASSVSPGQIYNEQFF.

The J gene is TRBJ2-7, the V gene TRBV7-9, with 9 bases that match TRBD1. Germline assignment: CDR1 SEHNR and CDR2 FQNEAQ (reference sequence). J lost 2 bases, V lost 5 bases, and 10 bases had no gene match. This CDR3 is built from 16 residues. CDR3 sequence: CASSPVFGTGPYEQYF. The DNA of the CDR3 is TGTGCCAGCAGCCCAGTGTTCGGGACAGGGCCCTACGAGCAGTACTTC.

Notes on this clone: Germline is not matched at one junction end, which may reflect a read error. This CDR3 reads CASSIDTGLAGIF. CDR3 sequence (DNA): TGTGCCAGCTCTATAGATACGGGACTAGCGGGAATCTTC. The V call is TRBV18, the J call TRBJ2-1; TRBD2 matches at 13 bases. CDR1 is KGHSH and CDR2 is LQKENI in the germline V gene. This CDR3 is built from 13 residues.

The V and J genes are TRBV13 and TRBJ2-6, with 11 bases fitting TRBD1. This CDR3 contains 18 residues. Germline V gives CDR1 PRHDT, CDR2 FYEKMQ (reference sequence). V lost 4 bases and J lost 0; bases outside the gene matches: 5. The CDR3 DNA follows: TGTGCCAGCAGCTATTGGACAGGGGGCTCCTCTGGGGCCAACGTCCTGACTTTC. Protein sequence: CASSYWTGGSSGANVLTF.

Points on this clone: Other DNA sequences in this specimen translate into the identical CDR3. The chain employs TRBV7-9 and TRBJ2-1; D is unclear. This CDR3 region has 12 residues. The V end was cut by 5 bases, the J end by 4 bases, with 6 bases between. Per germline, CDR1 SEHNR and CDR2 FQNEAQ (reference sequence). CDR3 amino acids: CASSPGYNEQFF. The CDR3 DNA reads TGTGCCAGCAGCCCGGGTTACAATGAGCAGTTCTTC.

At least ten counts were recorded for this clone. This chain links TRBV7-9 with TRBJ1-4; D remains ambiguous. CDR3 length: 16 amino acids. V was pared by 5 bases and J by 7 bases, with 20 bases between. The germline V gene has CDR1 SEHNR and CDR2 FQNEAQ (reference sequence). CDR3 amino acids: CASSTFLAFGREKLFF. CDR3 nucleotides: TGTGCCAGCAGCACCTTCCTCGCGTTCGGTCGTGAAAAACTGTTTTTT.

The CDR3 DNA sequence: TGTGCCAGCAAAGTGGACTACGGGACAGGGGGTTTCTCCGTCCGGGAAAAACTGTTTTTT. Translated: CASKVDYGTGGFSVREKLFF. V is TRBV2 and J is TRBJ1-4, with 11 bases aligning to TRBD1. J lost 8 bases, V lost 7 bases, and 24 bases had no gene match. The CDR3 is 20 residues long. Per germline, CDR1 SNHLY and CDR2 FYNNEI.

The J gene is TRBJ2-2, the V gene TRBV7-3; possibly TRBD1 for D (6 bases). The CDR3 runs to 15 residues. Deletions cut 1 base from V and 3 bases from J, with 9 bases between. Germline V gene sequence: CDR1 SGHTA, CDR2 FQGTGA. In DNA, the CDR3 is TGTGCCAGCAGCTTAATCGCAGGGGACACCGGGGAGCTGTTTTTT. This translates into CASSLIAGDTGELFF.

This chain joins TRBV12-3 or TRBV12-4 and TRBJ2-1; tentative D call: TRBD1 (6 bases). With 10 bases removed from V and 5 bases from J, the gap between germline ends came to 12 bases. The CDR3 contains 12 residues. The CDR3 nucleotides read TGTGCCACCGGGACAAATAACAATGAGCAGTTCTTC. Protein: CATGTNNNEQFF.

For this clone: The junction departs from the called germline gene at one end, perhaps through a read error. The V call is TRBV6-5, the J call TRBJ1-5, with 8 bases matching TRBD1. The CDR3 extends over 14 amino acids. Germline assignment: CDR1 MNHEY and CDR2 SVGAGI. The CDR3 nucleotides are TGTGCCAGCAGTCCAGGGGGCAGCACTCAGCCCCAGCATTTT. It yields the protein CASSPGGSTQPQHF.

The chain carries TRBV9 and TRBJ2-3; the D gene is possibly TRBD2 (7 bases). Germline lookup yields CDR1 SGDLS and CDR2 YYNGEE. Trimming took 0 bases from V and 5 from J, leaving 19 bases between them. CDR3 length equals 17 residues. The CDR3 is CASSVEGRGGLGDTQYF. The CDR3 nucleotides read TGTGCCAGCAGCGTAGAAGGTAGGGGGGGCCTTGGAGATACGCAGTATTTT.

The rearrangement uses TRBV7-3 and TRBJ2-2; a weak D match, TRBD1 (6 bases). Deletions cut 5 bases from V and 0 bases from J, with 16 bases between. CDR3 length equals 17 residues. Germline V gene data show CDR1 as SGHTA and CDR2 as FQGTGA. The CDR3 DNA reads TGTGCCAGCAGCGCGACCTCGGGGACACCGAACACCGGGGAGCTGTTTTTT. Translating gives CASSATSGTPNTGELFF.

The chain combines TRBV20-1 with TRBJ2-7; tentative D call: TRBD1 (6 bases). CDR1 and CDR2 from the germline V gene are DFQATT and SNEGSKA (reference sequence). The CDR3 extends over 9 amino acids. CDR3 DNA: TGCACACAGGGCGACGAGCAGTACGTC. Amino acids: CTQGDEQYV.

This clone showed up just a few times. The genes are TRBV5-6 and TRBJ2-1; the D gene is possibly TRBD1 (5 bases). V gave up 0 bases and J gave up 0 bases, with 10 bases separating them. Germline values: CDR1 SGHDT, CDR2 YYEEEE. CDR3 size: 16 residues. The CDR3 coding sequence is TGTGCCAGCAGCTTGGGACAGCAGAGCTCCTACAATGAGCAGTTCTTC. Residues: CASSLGQQSSYNEQFF.

This clone was observed a handful of times. The rearrangement joins TRBV5-1 to TRBJ1-4; no firm D call. CDR3 length equals 15 residues. The V end lost 2 bases, the J end lost 3 bases, and 11 bases lay between the germline ends. Looked up from germline, CDR1 is SGHRS and CDR2 is YFSETQ. This chain's CDR3 is CASSFGSGSNEKLFF. The CDR3 bases are TGCGCCAGCAGCTTTGGTTCAGGCTCTAATGAAAAACTGTTTTTT.

This chain links TRBV27 with TRBJ2-3, with D perhaps matching TRBD2 (6 bases). CDR3 length: 15 amino acids. Germline CDR1 is MNHEY and CDR2 is SMNVEV (reference sequence). Between the trimmed V and J ends, which lost 6 bases and 4 bases, there was a span of 17 bases. Here the CDR3 reads CASRFLSGRSDTQYF. The DNA of the CDR3 is TGTGCCAGCAGATTTCTTAGCGGCAGGTCAGATACGCAGTATTTT.

The CDR3 DNA sequence: TGTGCCAGCAGCCCCGGACAGGGGGCCTACAATGAGCAGTTCTTC. As protein: CASSPGQGAYNEQFF. This chain connects TRBV5-8 to TRBJ2-1, with TRBD1 identical over 10 bases. J gave up 2 bases and V 4 bases, and 3 bases lay outside the gene matches. The CDR3 loop spans 15 amino acids. The germline V gene has CDR1 SGHTS and CDR2 YDEGEE.

The chain is built from TRBV29-1 and TRBJ2-1; TRBD2 aligns across 11 bases. Looked up from germline, CDR1 is SQVTM and CDR2 is ANQGSEA. This CDR3 region has 13 residues. After removal of 6 bases from V and 8 bases from J, the junction contained 6 bases not matched to a gene. For the CDR3, the DNA is TGCAGCGTAACTAGCGGGAGTAGCTATGAGCAGTTCTTC. Protein product: CSVTSGSSYEQFF.

In its sample, this clone was seen once. The J gene is TRBJ2-7, the V gene TRBV14, with TRBD1 matching over 10 bases. J was trimmed by 3 bases and V by 4 bases; bases with no gene match: 6. Germline V CDR1 and CDR2: SGHDN, FVKESK. The CDR3 has 15 amino acids. As DNA, the CDR3 is TGTGCCAGCAGCCTAAGACAGGGGGCGTTCTACGAGCAGTACTTC. It codes for CASSLRQGAFYEQYF.

In its sample, this clone was seen a few times. The chain combines TRBV2 with TRBJ1-2; no definite D call. Trimming removed 6 bases at V and 2 bases at J, with 10 bases between. The CDR3 loop spans 13 amino acids. CDR1 is SNHLY, CDR2 FYNNEI, per germline. Here the CDR3 DNA reads TGTGCCAGCAGGGTCACATGGAACTATGGCTACACCTTC. It specifies CASRVTWNYGYTF.

The chain couples TRBV5-6 to TRBJ1-5; tentative D call: TRBD1 (5 bases). The ends were cut back, 1 base at V and 4 bases at J, with 18 bases in the middle. The CDR3 has 17 residues. Germline V gene sequence: CDR1 SGHDT, CDR2 YYEEEE. The chain's CDR3 is CASSLSRTPGQNQPQHF. CDR3 coding DNA: TGTGCCAGCAGCTTGTCCAGGACACCGGGCCAGAATCAGCCCCAGCATTTT.

This clone came up once. The chain couples TRBV30 to TRBJ1-1, with unresolved D. Trimming stripped 0 bases from V and 8 bases from J, with 13 bases between. The CDR3 is made up of 13 amino acids. The germline V gene has CDR1 GTSNPN and CDR2 SVGIG (reference sequence). The CDR3 coding sequence is TGTGCCTGGAGTGTTATCGGCAGCGGGGAAGCTTTCTTT. It specifies CAWSVIGSGEAFF.

This clone was counted once. The chain is built from TRBV2 and TRBJ1-2; D gene uncertain. This CDR3 contains 14 residues. Per the germline V gene, CDR1 is SNHLY and CDR2 is FYNNEI. The V gene lost 3 bases and the J gene lost 4 bases, with 12 bases spanning the gap. The DNA of the CDR3 is TGTGCCAGCAGTGAGGAGGATTCAGGCTATGGCTACACCTTC. It codes for CASSEEDSGYGYTF.